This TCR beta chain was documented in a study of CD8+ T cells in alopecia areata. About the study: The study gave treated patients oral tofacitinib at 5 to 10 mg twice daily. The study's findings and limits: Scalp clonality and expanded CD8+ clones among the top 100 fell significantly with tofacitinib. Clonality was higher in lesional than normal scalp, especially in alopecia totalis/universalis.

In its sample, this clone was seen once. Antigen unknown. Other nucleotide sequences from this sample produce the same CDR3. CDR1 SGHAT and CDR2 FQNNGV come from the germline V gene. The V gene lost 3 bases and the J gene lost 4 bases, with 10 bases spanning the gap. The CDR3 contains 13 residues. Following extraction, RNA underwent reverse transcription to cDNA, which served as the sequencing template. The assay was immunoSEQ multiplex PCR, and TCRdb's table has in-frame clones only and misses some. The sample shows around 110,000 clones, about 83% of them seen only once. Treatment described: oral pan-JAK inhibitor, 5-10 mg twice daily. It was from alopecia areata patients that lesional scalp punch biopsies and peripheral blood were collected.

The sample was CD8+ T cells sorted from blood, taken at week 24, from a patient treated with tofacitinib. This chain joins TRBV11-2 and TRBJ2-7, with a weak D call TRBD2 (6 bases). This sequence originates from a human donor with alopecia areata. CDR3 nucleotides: TGTGCCAGCAGCTTGGGACTGACATACGAGCAGTACTTC. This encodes CASSLGLTYEQYF.